A selection of T cell receptor beta chains follows, all from one sample in a study of CD8 T cells in Susac syndrome. TCRdb redid the calling of the immunoSEQ multiplex PCR reads with MiXCR, one entry per CDR3 protein. The repertoire consists of 150,000 or so distinct CDR3 sequences, with approximately 94% occurring once and the leading ten covering about 0.21%. The sequenced material came from CD8+ T cells from PBMCs. These receptors all come from a human donor with multiple sclerosis. Both conserved end residues are part of each CDR3. The D gene is left open where the match is weak. Where a row states a size, it is once, few, many or the class of an expanded clone; other rows omit it.

size: .; D: TRBD1; V: TRBV13; J: TRBJ2-1; DNA: TGTGCCTCAAAGGGGGCGGGCGTCAATGAGCAGTTCTTC; CDR3: CASKGAGVNEQFF
size: .; D: .; V: TRBV5-1; J: TRBJ2-5; DNA: TGCGCCAGCAGCGCGGGACTCGGAGAGACCCAGTACTTC; CDR3: CASSAGLGETQYF
size: once; D: .; V: TRBV27; J: TRBJ1-5; DNA: TGTGCCAGCAGTTTAAGAAGGCCCAGTCAGCCCCAGCATTTT; CDR3: CASSLRRPSQPQHF
size: .; D: .; V: TRBV29-1; J: TRBJ1-5; DNA: TGCAGCGCCTACTTTCCTGTGGAAGGAGGGTTTATGCCCCAGCATTTT; CDR3: CSAYFPVEGGFMPQHF
size: once; D: TRBD1; V: TRBV27; J: TRBJ1-2; DNA: TGTGCCAGCAGGGACACAGGGGGATATGGCTACACCTTC; CDR3: CASRDTGGYGYTF
size: once; D: TRBD1; V: TRBV6-6; J: TRBJ2-5; DNA: TGTGCCAGCAGTTACCCGGGACAGATCCAAGAGACCCAGTACTTC; CDR3: CASSYPGQIQETQYF
size: .; D: TRBD1; V: TRBV27; J: TRBJ2-7; DNA: TGTGCCAGCAGTTTTAGTGGACAGGGAACCTACGAGCAGTACTTC; CDR3: CASSFSGQGTYEQYF
size: .; D: TRBD1; V: TRBV20-1; J: TRBJ2-7; DNA: TGCAGTGCCAACGCCCTCGGGACAGCCTACGAGCAGTACTTC; CDR3: CSANALGTAYEQYF
size: .; D: .; V: TRBV25-1; J: TRBJ1-2; DNA: TGTGCCAGCAGTGGCGGGGGGGGCTACTTCTATGGCTACACCTTC; CDR3: CASSGGGGYFYGYTF
size: once; D: .; V: TRBV3-1; J: TRBJ2-1; DNA: TGTGCCAGCATGACGGGGCCAAGGGGGGCGGGGTACAATGAGCAGTTCTTC; CDR3: CASMTGPRGAGYNEQFF
size: .; D: .; V: TRBV20-1; J: TRBJ1-1; DNA: TGCAGTGCTACCCCCGCGGCCAACGCTGAAGCTTTCTTT; CDR3: CSATPAANAEAFF
size: .; D: .; V: TRBV20-1; J: TRBJ1-5; DNA: TGCAGTGCTAGAGATGCTCCCTGGAGCAATCAGCCCCAGCATTTT; CDR3: CSARDAPWSNQPQHF
size: .; D: .; V: TRBV2; J: TRBJ2-7; DNA: TGTGCCAGCGGAGAAAGACGTTACGAGCAGTACTTC; CDR3: CASGERRYEQYF
size: .; D: .; V: TRBV2; J: TRBJ2-3; DNA: TGTGCCACCCTCCTCCGGGGTGGCACAGATACGCAGTATTTT; CDR3: CATLLRGGTDTQYF
size: once; D: .; V: TRBV5-1; J: TRBJ1-3; DNA: TGCGCCAGCAGCTTGGAACCGAGCTCTGGAAACACCATATATTTT; CDR3: CASSLEPSSGNTIYF
size: .; D: .; V: TRBV5-6; J: TRBJ1-1; DNA: TGTGCCAGCAGCTTACAAAGTGAAGCTTTCTTT; CDR3: CASSLQSEAFF
size: .; D: TRBD1; V: TRBV7-9; J: TRBJ2-1; DNA: TGTGCCAGCAGCTTAACGGGGAGGGAGGGGACAGGGACCAACAATGAGCAGTTCTTC; CDR3: CASSLTGREGTGTNNEQFF
size: .; D: TRBD2; V: TRBV15; J: TRBJ2-1; DNA: TGTGCCACCAGCGACAGAGGCGGGGGACGATACAATGAGCAGTTCTTC; CDR3: CATSDRGGGRYNEQFF
size: .; D: TRBD2; V: TRBV9; J: TRBJ2-1; DNA: TGTGCCAGCAGCTTTAGCGGGGGTAGCAATGAGCAGTTCTTC; CDR3: CASSFSGGSNEQFF
size: .; D: .; V: TRBV20-1; J: TRBJ1-5; DNA: TGCAGTGCTAGCGAGGGCCCGACTAGGTATCAGCCCCAGCATTTT; CDR3: CSASEGPTRYQPQHF
size: once; D: TRBD2; V: TRBV20-1; J: TRBJ2-4; DNA: TGCAGTGCTGCCACGCGGGGGGAAAACATTCAGTACTTC; CDR3: CSAATRGENIQYF
size: .; D: TRBD2; V: TRBV6-4; J: TRBJ2-3; DNA: TGTGCCAGCAGTGACTTCAGCGGGGGGGAAGATACGCAGTATTTT; CDR3: CASSDFSGGEDTQYF
size: .; D: TRBD2; V: TRBV14; J: TRBJ2-1; DNA: TGTGCCAGCAGCCATGGGACTAGCCACAATGAGCAGTTCTTC; CDR3: CASSHGTSHNEQFF
size: .; D: .; V: TRBV20-1; J: TRBJ1-1; DNA: TGCAGTGCTAGCCGGTTCAGGTTGAACACTGAAGCTTTCTTT; CDR3: CSASRFRLNTEAFF
size: .; D: .; V: TRBV7-8; J: TRBJ2-3; DNA: TGTGCCAGCAGCTTAGGGGGGTTTAGCACAGATACGCAGTATTTT; CDR3: CASSLGGFSTDTQYF
size: .; D: .; V: TRBV12-3/TRBV12-4; J: TRBJ2-2; DNA: TGTGCCAGCAGTTTAATTGGGGGCGGGGAGCTGTTTTTT; CDR3: CASSLIGGGELFF
size: few; D: .; V: TRBV11-3; J: TRBJ1-5; DNA: TGTGCCAGCAGCTTCTACTCAGGAGGATCAGAGCCCCAGCATTTT; CDR3: CASSFYSGGSEPQHF
size: .; D: .; V: TRBV27; J: TRBJ1-2; DNA: TGTGCCAGCAAAGGTTTTGAGGGGAACTATGGCTACACCTTC; CDR3: CASKGFEGNYGYTF
size: .; D: TRBD1; V: TRBV3-1; J: TRBJ2-5; DNA: TGTGCCAGCAGCCAAGCCCCGGGACAGCCTTTTACCCACCAAGAGACCCAGTACTTC; CDR3: CASSQAPGQPFTHQETQYF
size: .; D: TRBD1; V: TRBV20-1; J: TRBJ2-7; DNA: TGCAGTGCTAGAGATCCGGGACAGTCATACGAGCAGTACTTC; CDR3: CSARDPGQSYEQYF
size: once; D: .; V: TRBV6-5; J: TRBJ1-1; DNA: TGTGCCAGCAGGACAAGTAGCACTGAAGCTTTCTTT; CDR3: CASRTSSTEAFF
size: .; D: TRBD1; V: TRBV7-7; J: TRBJ2-5; DNA: TGTGCTAGCAGCTCCAAGGGACAGGGGCGGGAGACCCAGTACTTC; CDR3: CASSSKGQGRETQYF
size: .; D: TRBD1; V: TRBV5-1; J: TRBJ1-2; DNA: TGCGCCAGCAGCGCGTGGGACAGGGAGGGCTATGGCTACACCTTC; CDR3: CASSAWDREGYGYTF
size: .; D: TRBD1; V: TRBV13; J: TRBJ2-7; DNA: TGTGCCAGCAGCTTAGGACAGGGGAAATACGAGCAGTACTTC; CDR3: CASSLGQGKYEQYF
size: few; D: TRBD1; V: TRBV7-9; J: TRBJ2-5; DNA: TGTGCCAGCAGTCGACGACAGGGGGCGCGGGAGACCCAGTACTTC; CDR3: CASSRRQGARETQYF
size: .; D: .; V: TRBV4-1; J: TRBJ2-2; DNA: TGCGCCAGCAGCCAAGGTCCCGGCGGCGGGGAGCTGTTTTTT; CDR3: CASSQGPGGGELFF
size: .; D: .; V: TRBV12-3/TRBV12-4; J: TRBJ2-1; DNA: TGTGCCAGCACCACAACAGGAAGGGGCTACAATGAGCAGTTCTTC; CDR3: CASTTTGRGYNEQFF
size: .; D: TRBD1; V: TRBV29-1; J: TRBJ2-1; DNA: TGCAGCATAGGGACAGGGCACTACAATGAGCAGTTCTTC; CDR3: CSIGTGHYNEQFF
size: .; D: TRBD1; V: TRBV12-5; J: TRBJ2-1; DNA: TGTGCTAGTGGTTGGTCAGGGGGTCTTTCCAATGAGCAGTTCTTC; CDR3: CASGWSGGLSNEQFF
size: .; D: .; V: TRBV11-3; J: TRBJ2-7; DNA: TGTGCCAGCAGCTTACCTTGGAACTACGAGCAGTACTTC; CDR3: CASSLPWNYEQYF
size: .; D: .; V: TRBV13; J: TRBJ2-5; DNA: TGTGCCAGCAGCTCAGGACGGACCGGGGAGACCCAGTACTTC; CDR3: CASSSGRTGETQYF
size: .; D: .; V: TRBV20-1; J: TRBJ2-1; DNA: TGCAGTGCTAGAACGCGGACGAGCTCCTACAATGAGCAGTTCTTC; CDR3: CSARTRTSSYNEQFF
size: .; D: TRBD1; V: TRBV30; J: TRBJ1-4; DNA: TGTGCCTGGAGTGTACACAGGGGCCCTAATGAAAAACTGTTTTTT; CDR3: CAWSVHRGPNEKLFF
size: .; D: .; V: TRBV25-1; J: TRBJ2-3; DNA: TGTGCCAGCAGTGGTAGGGGGGGGAACACAGATACGCAGTATTTT; CDR3: CASSGRGGNTDTQYF
size: few; D: TRBD1; V: TRBV27; J: TRBJ2-7; DNA: TGTGCCAGCAGTTTTGACAGGGTTGGCGAGCAGTACTTC; CDR3: CASSFDRVGEQYF
size: .; D: TRBD1; V: TRBV6-6; J: TRBJ2-3; DNA: TGTGCCAGCAGTGGCCGGGACAGGGCAGATACGCAGTATTTT; CDR3: CASSGRDRADTQYF
size: .; D: TRBD1; V: TRBV2; J: TRBJ2-4; DNA: TGTGCCAGCAGTGAAAGGGGGACAGAGAAGGGGAACATTCAGTACTTC; CDR3: CASSERGTEKGNIQYF
size: few; D: TRBD1; V: TRBV4-3; J: TRBJ2-7; DNA: TGCGCCAGCAGCCAAAGCCCCCAGGGGGCCTACGAGCAGTACTTC; CDR3: CASSQSPQGAYEQYF
size: .; D: .; V: TRBV9; J: TRBJ1-1; DNA: TGTGCCAGCAGCATCTCCGGGACATTGAACACTGAAGCTTTCTTT; CDR3: CASSISGTLNTEAFF
size: .; D: TRBD2; V: TRBV5-6; J: TRBJ2-1; DNA: TGTGCCAGCAGCCGACGACTAGCGGGGGCCCAGCAGTTCTTC; CDR3: CASSRRLAGAQQFF
size: .; D: .; V: TRBV6-2/TRBV6-3; J: TRBJ1-1; DNA: TGTGCCAGCCACAACCGGGACAAGAACACTGAAGCTTTCTTT; CDR3: CASHNRDKNTEAFF
size: .; D: TRBD2; V: TRBV2; J: TRBJ2-5; DNA: TGTGCCAGCAGCGGAGCGGGGATACAAGAGACCCAGTACTTC; CDR3: CASSGAGIQETQYF
size: .; D: TRBD1; V: TRBV9; J: TRBJ1-2; DNA: TGTGCCAGCAGCGCGCCGGGACAGGGGGACTATGGCTACACCTTC; CDR3: CASSAPGQGDYGYTF
size: few; D: .; V: TRBV5-1; J: TRBJ1-1; DNA: TGCGCCAGCAGCTTGACGAACACTGAAGCTTTCTTT; CDR3: CASSLTNTEAFF
size: .; D: .; V: TRBV9; J: TRBJ1-2; DNA: TGTGCCAGCAGCCCGGGGGTGCGTTTGGATGGCTACACCTTC; CDR3: CASSPGVRLDGYTF
size: .; D: .; V: TRBV13; J: TRBJ1-1; DNA: TGTGCCAGCAGCCCTCAAGAATCCGAAGCTTTCTTT; CDR3: CASSPQESEAFF
size: .; D: .; V: TRBV29-1; J: TRBJ1-2; DNA: TGCAGCGCTAGGACAGCCTATGGCTACACCTTC; CDR3: CSARTAYGYTF